This T cell receptor beta chain was recovered during a study of shared clonotypes between healthy human individuals. Here immunoSEQ multiplex PCR was the method, and the copy in TCRdb shows in-frame clones only, minus some. The sample carries about 1 million clones, about 74% recorded once. The CDR3 extends over 17 amino acids. V lost 2 bases, J lost 1 base, and 7 bases stayed unmatched. CDR1 KGHSH and CDR2 LQKENI come from the germline V gene. The chain carries TRBV18 and TRBJ1-1; 10 bases agree with TRBD1. This clonotype originated in a man between 18 and 35 years old in good health. Sequencing was done on a sample of memory CD4+ T cells sorted from blood. Subset defined: CD45RA-negative fraction. The CDR3, as DNA: TGTGCCAGCTCACCAAGGGGACAGGGGTGGTCGAACACTGAAGCTTTCTTT. Translating it yields CASSPRGQGWSNTEAFF.